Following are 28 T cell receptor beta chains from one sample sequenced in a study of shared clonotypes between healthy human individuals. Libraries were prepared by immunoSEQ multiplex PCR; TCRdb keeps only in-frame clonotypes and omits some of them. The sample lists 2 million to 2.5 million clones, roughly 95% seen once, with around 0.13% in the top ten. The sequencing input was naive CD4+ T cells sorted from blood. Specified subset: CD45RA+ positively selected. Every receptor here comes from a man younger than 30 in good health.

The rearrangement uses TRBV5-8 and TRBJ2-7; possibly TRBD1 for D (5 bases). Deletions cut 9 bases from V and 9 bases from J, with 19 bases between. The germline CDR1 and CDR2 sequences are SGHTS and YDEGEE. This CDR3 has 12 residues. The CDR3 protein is CATTRTSAGQYF. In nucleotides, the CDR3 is TGTGCCACCACGCGGACATCCGCCGGGCAGTACTTC.

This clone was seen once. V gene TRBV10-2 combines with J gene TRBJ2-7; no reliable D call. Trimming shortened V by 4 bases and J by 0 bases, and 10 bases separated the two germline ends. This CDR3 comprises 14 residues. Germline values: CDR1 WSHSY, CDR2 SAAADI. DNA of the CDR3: TGCGCCAGCAGTGCTTTCTCTGACTCCTACGAGCAGTACTTC. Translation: CASSAFSDSYEQYF.

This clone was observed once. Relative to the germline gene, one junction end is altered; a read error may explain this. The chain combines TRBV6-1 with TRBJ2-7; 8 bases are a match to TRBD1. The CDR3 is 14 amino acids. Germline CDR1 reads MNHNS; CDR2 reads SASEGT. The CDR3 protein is CASSGDRFSYGQYF. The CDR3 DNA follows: TGTGCCAGCAGTGGGGACAGGTTCTCCTACGGGCAGTACTTC.

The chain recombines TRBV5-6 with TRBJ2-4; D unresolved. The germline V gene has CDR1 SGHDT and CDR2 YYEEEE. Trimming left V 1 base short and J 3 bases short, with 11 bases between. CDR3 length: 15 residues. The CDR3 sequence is CASSLSFANKNIQYF. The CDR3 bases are TGTGCCAGCAGCTTGTCTTTTGCCAACAAAAACATTCAGTACTTC.

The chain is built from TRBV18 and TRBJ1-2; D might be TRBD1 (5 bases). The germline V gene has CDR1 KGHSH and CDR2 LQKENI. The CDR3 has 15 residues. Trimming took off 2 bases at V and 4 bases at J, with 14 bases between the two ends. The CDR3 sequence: CASSPIQGVPYGYTF. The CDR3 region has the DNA TGTGCCAGCTCACCAATCCAGGGCGTCCCCTATGGCTACACCTTC.

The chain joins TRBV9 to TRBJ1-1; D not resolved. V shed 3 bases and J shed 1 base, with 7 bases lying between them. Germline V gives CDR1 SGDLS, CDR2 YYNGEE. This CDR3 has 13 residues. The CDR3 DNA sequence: TGTGCCAGCAGCGACTGGAAGAACACTGAAGCTTTCTTT. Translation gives CASSDWKNTEAFF.

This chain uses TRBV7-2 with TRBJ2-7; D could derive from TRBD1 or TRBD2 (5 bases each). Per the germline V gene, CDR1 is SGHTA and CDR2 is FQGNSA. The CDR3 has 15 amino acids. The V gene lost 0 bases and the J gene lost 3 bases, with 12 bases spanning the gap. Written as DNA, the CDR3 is TGTGCCAGCAGCTTAGCGGGTGGGACCCTCTACGAGCAGTACTTC. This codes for CASSLAGGTLYEQYF.

The CDR3 nucleotides are TGTGCCAGTAGTACTACAGGGACAGGGCAGCCCCAGCATTTT. Its translation: CASSTTGTGQPQHF. The V call is TRBV19, the J call TRBJ1-5; TRBD1 aligns across 9 bases. There are 14 residues in the CDR3. Germline CDR1 LNHDA, CDR2 SQIVND (reference sequence). The V and J ends lost 4 bases and 7 bases, in that order; junction bases with no gene match: 5.

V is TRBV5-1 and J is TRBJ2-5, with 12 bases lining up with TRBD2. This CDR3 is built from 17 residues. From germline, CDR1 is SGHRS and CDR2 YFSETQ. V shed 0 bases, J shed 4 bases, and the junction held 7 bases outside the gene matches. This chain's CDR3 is CASSLEPSGGVRETQYF. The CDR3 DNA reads TGCGCCAGCAGCTTGGAGCCTAGCGGGGGGGTACGAGAGACCCAGTACTTC.

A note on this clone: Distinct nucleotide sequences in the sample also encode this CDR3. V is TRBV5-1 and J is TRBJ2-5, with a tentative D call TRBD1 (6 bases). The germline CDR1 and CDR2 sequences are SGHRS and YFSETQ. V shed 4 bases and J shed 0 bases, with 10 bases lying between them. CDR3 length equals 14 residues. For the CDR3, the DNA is TGCGCCAGCAGCCGTGGACAGTACCAAGAGACCCAGTACTTC. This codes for CASSRGQYQETQYF.

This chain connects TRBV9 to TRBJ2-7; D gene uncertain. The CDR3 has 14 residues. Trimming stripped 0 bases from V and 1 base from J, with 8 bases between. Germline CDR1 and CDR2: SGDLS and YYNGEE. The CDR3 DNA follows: TGTGCCAGCAGCGTAGATAGCAGGTCCTACGAGCAGTACTTC. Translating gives CASSVDSRSYEQYF.

In nucleotides, the CDR3 is TGTGCCAGCAGTTGGACCAGGGTAGAGACCCAGTACTTC. It translates to CASSWTRVETQYF. The chain has TRBV7-2 and TRBJ2-5, with D possibly being TRBD1 (5 bases). The germline V and J ends were trimmed by 6 bases and 4 bases, with 12 bases remaining between them. The V gene's germline CDR1 is SGHTA and CDR2 FQGNSA. The CDR3 runs 13 residues.

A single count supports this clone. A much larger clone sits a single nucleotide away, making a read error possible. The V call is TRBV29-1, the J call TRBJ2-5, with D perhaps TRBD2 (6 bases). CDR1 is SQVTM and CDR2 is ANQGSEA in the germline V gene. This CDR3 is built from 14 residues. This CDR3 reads CSVESGLYQKTQYF. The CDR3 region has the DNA TGCAGCGTTGAGAGCGGGCTGTACCAAAAGACCCAGTACTTC.

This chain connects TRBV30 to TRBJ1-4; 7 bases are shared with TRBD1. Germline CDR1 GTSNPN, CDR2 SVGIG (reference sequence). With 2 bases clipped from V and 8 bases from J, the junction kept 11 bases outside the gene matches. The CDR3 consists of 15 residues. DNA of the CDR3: TGTGCCTGGAGTTTTGACAGGGCCCTTGGGGAAAAACTGTTTTTT. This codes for CAWSFDRALGEKLFF.

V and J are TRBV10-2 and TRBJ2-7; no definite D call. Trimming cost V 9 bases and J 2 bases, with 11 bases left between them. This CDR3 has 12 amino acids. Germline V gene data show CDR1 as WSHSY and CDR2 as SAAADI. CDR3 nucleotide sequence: TGCGCCAGTTCGATGAGTGCCTACGAGCAGTACTTC. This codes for CASSMSAYEQYF.

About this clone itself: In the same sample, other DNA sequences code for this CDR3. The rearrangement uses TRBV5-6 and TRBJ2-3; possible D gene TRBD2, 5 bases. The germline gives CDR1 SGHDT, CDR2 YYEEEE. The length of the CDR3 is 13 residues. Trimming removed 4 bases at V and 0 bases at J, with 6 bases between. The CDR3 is CASSRTSTDTQYF. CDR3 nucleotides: TGTGCCAGCAGCCGGACTAGCACAGATACGCAGTATTTT. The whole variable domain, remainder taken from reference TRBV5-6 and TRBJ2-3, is DAGVTQSPTHLIKTRGQQVTLRCSPKSGHDTVSWYQQALGQGPQFIFQYYEEEERQRGNFPDRFSGHQFPNYSSELNVNALLLGDSALYLCASSRTSTDTQYFGPGTRLTVL.

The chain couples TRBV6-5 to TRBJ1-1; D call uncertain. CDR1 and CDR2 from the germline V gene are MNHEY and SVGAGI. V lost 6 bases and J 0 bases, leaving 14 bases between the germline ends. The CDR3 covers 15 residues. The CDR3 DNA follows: TGTGCCAGCAGCCCCGATCGGGTAATGAACACTGAAGCTTTCTTT. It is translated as CASSPDRVMNTEAFF.

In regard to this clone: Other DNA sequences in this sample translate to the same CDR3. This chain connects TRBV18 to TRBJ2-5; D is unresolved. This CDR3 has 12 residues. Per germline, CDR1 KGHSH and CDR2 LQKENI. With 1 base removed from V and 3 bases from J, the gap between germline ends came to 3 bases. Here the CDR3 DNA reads TGTGCCAGCTCACCACGCGAAGAGACCCAGTACTTC. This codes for CASSPREETQYF.

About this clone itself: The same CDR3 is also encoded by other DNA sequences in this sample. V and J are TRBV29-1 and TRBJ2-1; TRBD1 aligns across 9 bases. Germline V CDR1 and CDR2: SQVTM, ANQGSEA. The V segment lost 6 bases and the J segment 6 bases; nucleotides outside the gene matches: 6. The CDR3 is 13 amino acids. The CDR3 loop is CSVGGQGINEQFF. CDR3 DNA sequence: TGCAGCGTGGGGGGACAGGGAATCAATGAGCAGTTCTTC.

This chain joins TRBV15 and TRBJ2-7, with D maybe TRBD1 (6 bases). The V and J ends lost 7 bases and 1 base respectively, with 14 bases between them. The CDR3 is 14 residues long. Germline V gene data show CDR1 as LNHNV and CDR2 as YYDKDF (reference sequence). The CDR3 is CATNRDTSSYEQYF. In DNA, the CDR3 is TGTGCCACCAACCGGGACACCTCGTCCTACGAGCAGTACTTC. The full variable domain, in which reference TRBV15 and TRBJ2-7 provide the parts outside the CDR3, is DAMVIQNPRYQVTQFGKPVTLSCSQTLNHNVMYWYQQKSSQAPKLLFHYYDKDFNNEADTPDNFQSRRPNTSFCFLDIRSPGLGDTAMYLCATNRDTSSYEQYFGPGTRLTVT.

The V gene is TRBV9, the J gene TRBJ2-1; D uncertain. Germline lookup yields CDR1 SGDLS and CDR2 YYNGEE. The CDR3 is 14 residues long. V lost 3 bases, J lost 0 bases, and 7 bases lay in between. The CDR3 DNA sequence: TGTGCCAGCAGCGCAGGTCGCTCCTACAATGAGCAGTTCTTC. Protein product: CASSAGRSYNEQFF. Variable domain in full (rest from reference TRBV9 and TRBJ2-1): DSGVTQTPKHLITATGQRVTLRCSPRSGDLSVYWYQQSLDQGLQFLIQYYNGEERAKGNILERFSAQQFPDLHSELNLSSLELGDSALYFCASSAGRSYNEQFFGPGTRLTVL.

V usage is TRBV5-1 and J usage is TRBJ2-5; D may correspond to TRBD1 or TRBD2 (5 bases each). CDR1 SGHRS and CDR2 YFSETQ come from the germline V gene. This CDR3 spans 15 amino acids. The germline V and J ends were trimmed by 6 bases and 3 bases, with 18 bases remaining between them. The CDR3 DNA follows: TGCGCCAGCACCTGGGGACCCCTGACCGAAGAGACCCAGTACTTC. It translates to CASTWGPLTEETQYF.

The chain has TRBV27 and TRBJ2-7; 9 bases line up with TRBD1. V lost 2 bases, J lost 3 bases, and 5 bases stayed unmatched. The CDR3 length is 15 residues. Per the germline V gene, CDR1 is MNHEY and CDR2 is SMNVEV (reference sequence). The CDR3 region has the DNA TGTGCCAGCAGTTTAAAGTGGACAGGGGACTACGAGCAGTACTTC. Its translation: CASSLKWTGDYEQYF.

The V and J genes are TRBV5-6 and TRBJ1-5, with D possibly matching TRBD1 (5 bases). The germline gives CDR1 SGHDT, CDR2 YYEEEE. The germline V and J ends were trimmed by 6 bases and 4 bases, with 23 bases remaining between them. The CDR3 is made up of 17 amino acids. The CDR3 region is CASTLSRTGKVNQPQHF. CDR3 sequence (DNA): TGTGCCAGCACTCTCTCTAGAACAGGAAAGGTGAATCAGCCCCAGCATTTT.

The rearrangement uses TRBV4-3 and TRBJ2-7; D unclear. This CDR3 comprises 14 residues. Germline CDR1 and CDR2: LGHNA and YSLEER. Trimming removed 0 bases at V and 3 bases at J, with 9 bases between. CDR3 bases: TGCGCCAGCAGCCAAGATTCGTGGGACTACGAGCAGTACTTC. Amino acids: CASSQDSWDYEQYF.

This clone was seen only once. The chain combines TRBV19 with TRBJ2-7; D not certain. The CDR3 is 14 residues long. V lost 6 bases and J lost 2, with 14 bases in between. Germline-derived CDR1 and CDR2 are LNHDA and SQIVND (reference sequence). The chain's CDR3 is CASRGNSDPYEQYF. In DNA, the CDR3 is TGTGCCAGTAGAGGTAACAGTGACCCCTACGAGCAGTACTTC.

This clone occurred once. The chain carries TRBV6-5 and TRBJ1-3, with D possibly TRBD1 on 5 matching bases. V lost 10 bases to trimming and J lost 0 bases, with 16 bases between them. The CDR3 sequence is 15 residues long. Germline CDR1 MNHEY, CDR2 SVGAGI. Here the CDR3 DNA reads TGTGCCATCAAGGGCAGGGAGAGCTCTGGAAACACCATATATTTT. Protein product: CAIKGRESSGNTIYF.

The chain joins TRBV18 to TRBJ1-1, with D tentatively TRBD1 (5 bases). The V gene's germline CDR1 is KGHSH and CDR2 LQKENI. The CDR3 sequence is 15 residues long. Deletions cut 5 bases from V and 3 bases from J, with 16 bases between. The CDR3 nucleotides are TGTGCCAGCTCATCCGCCAGGGCGGGGGACACTGAAGCTTTCTTT. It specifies CASSSARAGDTEAFF.